The 17 T cell receptor beta chains given below trace back to one sample, sequenced in a study of control samples from healthy donors and cancer patients. The repertoire was sequenced with immunoSEQ multiplex PCR; TCRdb's copy has only in-frame clones and lacks some. The sample consists of about 130,000 clones, over 85% of them appearing once. Sequencing was carried out using blood. The receptors derive from a man between 18 and 29 years old in good health.

V usage is TRBV23-1 and J usage is TRBJ1-6; 12 bases map to TRBD1. TRBV23-1 is recorded as an ORF, its role being uncertain. V dropped 3 bases and J dropped 14; count of bases not matched to a gene: 8. This CDR3 comprises 15 residues. CDR3 amino acids: CASSHWDRGRGALHF. The CDR3 DNA is TGCGCCAGCAGTCACTGGGACAGGGGGCGAGGAGCCCTCCACTTT.

The rearrangement joins TRBV13 to TRBJ2-1, with 15 bases fitting TRBD2. Trimming at V came to 5 bases and at J to 0 bases, leaving 8 bases not matched to a gene. Germline loops: CDR1 PRHDT, CDR2 FYEKMQ (reference sequence). The CDR3 sequence is 19 residues long. CDR3 loop: CASSTGLAGGEYSYNEQFF. The CDR3 DNA reads TGTGCCAGCAGCACCGGACTAGCGGGGGGGGAGTACTCCTACAATGAGCAGTTCTTC.

J is TRBJ1-3 and V is TRBV27, with 7 nucleotides matching TRBD1. The junction had 4 bases not matched to a gene; V was cut back by 5 bases and J by 0 bases. Looked up from germline, CDR1 is MNHEY and CDR2 is SMNVEV (reference sequence). This CDR3 has 15 residues. The CDR3: CASSPTGASGNTIYF. The CDR3 DNA follows: TGTGCCAGCAGTCCAACAGGGGCCTCTGGAAACACCATATATTTT.

The chain combines TRBV5-1 with TRBJ2-2; no definite D call. The V gene's germline CDR1 is SGHRS and CDR2 YFSETQ. V gave up 2 bases and J gave up 2 bases, with 19 bases separating them. This CDR3 is built from 18 residues. The CDR3 sequence is CASSLDGHRVGNTGELFF. Written as DNA, the CDR3 is TGCGCCAGCAGCTTAGATGGCCATAGAGTGGGCAACACCGGGGAGCTGTTTTTT.

This clone came up once. This chain uses TRBV3-1 (or the pseudogene TRBV3-2) with TRBJ1-5; the D is unclear. V shed 0 bases and J shed 5 bases, with 11 bases lying between them. CDR3 size: 15 residues. CDR1 and CDR2 (germline): LGHDT, YNNKEL (reference sequence). The CDR3 sequence: CASSQDSGEHQPQHF. CDR3 DNA: TGTGCCAGCAGCCAAGATTCCGGCGAGCATCAGCCCCAGCATTTT.

Only a few counts were recorded for this clone. The rearrangement links TRBV7-6 to TRBJ2-7; D possibly corresponds to TRBD2 (6 bases). Trimming took off 1 base at V and 3 bases at J, with 13 bases between the two ends. CDR3 length: 15 residues. Germline-derived CDR1 and CDR2 are SGHVS and FNYEAQ. The CDR3 sequence is CASSLGRGGYYEQYF. CDR3 nucleotide sequence: TGTGCCAGCAGCTTAGGGCGGGGAGGTTACTACGAGCAGTACTTC.

This rearrangement joins TRBV19 to TRBJ2-5; TRBD1 is a possible D gene (5 bases). The germline gives CDR1 LNHDA, CDR2 SQIVND (reference sequence). The CDR3 is 13 amino acids. V was cut by 3 bases and J by 4 bases, with 9 bases left in between. CDR3 bases: TGTGCCAGTAGTATCAAGGGGTTAGAGACCCAGTACTTC. Its translation: CASSIKGLETQYF.

The chain is built from TRBV30 and TRBJ2-1; D is undetermined. The germline gives CDR1 GTSNPN, CDR2 SVGIG (reference sequence). The CDR3 runs 13 residues. Trimming left V 1 base short and J 3 bases short, with 7 bases between. The CDR3 coding sequence is TGTGCCTGGAGTGGGCGACGCTACAATGAGCAGTTCTTC. It yields the protein CAWSGRRYNEQFF. Full variable domain (remainder filled in from reference TRBV30 and TRBJ2-1): SQTIHQWPATLVQPVGSPLSLECTVEGTSNPNLYWYRQAAGRGLQLLFYSVGIGQISSEVPQNLSASRPQDRQFILSSKKLLLSDSGFYLCAWSGRRYNEQFFGPGTRLTVL.

The chain links TRBV5-6 to TRBJ2-3; D possibly corresponds to TRBD2 (6 bases). Trimming took 3 bases from V and 1 from J, leaving 12 bases between them. This CDR3 spans 15 amino acids. Germline V lookup: CDR1 SGHDT, CDR2 YYEEEE. The CDR3, as DNA: TGTGCCAGCAGCTGGGGGACGGGGGGCACAGATACGCAGTATTTT. Translated: CASSWGTGGTDTQYF.

The rearrangement links TRBV25-1 to TRBJ2-5, with TRBD2 matching 12 bases. This CDR3 is 15 amino acids long. V lost 5 bases, J lost 5 bases, and 6 bases stayed unmatched. Germline V gene sequence: CDR1 MGHDK, CDR2 SYGVNS. CDR3 sequence: CASSLGLAGLETQYF. CDR3 bases: TGTGCCAGCAGTCTTGGACTAGCGGGGTTGGAGACCCAGTACTTC. The complete variable domain, with remaining parts taken from reference TRBV25-1 and TRBJ2-5, reads EADIYQTPRYLVIGTGKKITLECSQTMGHDKMYWYQQDPGMELHLIHYSYGVNSTEKGDLSSESTVSRIRTEHFPLTLESARPSHTSQYLCASSLGLAGLETQYFGPGTRLLVL.

CDR3 nucleotide sequence: TGTGCCAGCAGTTCGGGCAGACCACTGACTAACTATGGCTACACCTTC. This gives the protein CASSSGRPLTNYGYTF. V is TRBV6-5 and J is TRBJ1-2; D not certain. The germline gives CDR1 MNHEY, CDR2 SVGAGI. Trimming took 4 bases from V and 0 from J, leaving 15 bases between them. The CDR3 extends over 16 amino acids.

The rearrangement uses TRBV6-5 and TRBJ1-2; unclear D gene. Germline V gene lookup returns CDR1 MNHEY and CDR2 SVGAGI. The CDR3 extends over 13 amino acids. Trimming shortened V by 4 bases and J by 6 bases, and 12 bases separated the two germline ends. CDR3 region: CASSSLVVHGYTF. The CDR3 region has the DNA TGTGCCAGCAGTTCCCTTGTCGTGCATGGCTACACCTTC.

V usage is TRBV18 and J usage is TRBJ2-1; D gene ambiguous. The V end lost 3 bases, the J end lost 6 bases, and 12 bases lay between the germline ends. The germline V gene encodes CDR1 KGHSH and CDR2 LQKENI. This CDR3 spans 14 amino acids. The chain's CDR3 is CASSPLSYGNEQFF. Written as DNA, the CDR3 is TGTGCCAGCTCACCCCTATCCTATGGCAATGAGCAGTTCTTC.

This chain uses TRBV5-1 with TRBJ2-5, with 9 bases identical to TRBD1. Germline values: CDR1 SGHRS, CDR2 YFSETQ. V was clipped by 4 bases and J by 3 bases; unmatched bases: 4. The CDR3 has 14 amino acids. CDR3 coding DNA: TGCGCCAGCAGCCTTTGGACAGGGGAAGAGACCCAGTACTTC. It codes for CASSLWTGEETQYF.

The V and J genes are TRBV2 and TRBJ2-5; TRBD2 aligns across 11 bases. The CDR3 totals 16 residues. The trim removed 8 bases at V and 4 bases at J, leaving 12 bases unmatched. Germline V lookup: CDR1 SNHLY, CDR2 FYNNEI. In nucleotides, the CDR3 is TGTGCCAGCGGAGGGGCTAGCGGGGGGCCGGGAGAGACCCAGTACTTC. Its translation: CASGGASGGPGETQYF.

CDR3 amino acids: CAISEQDNEQFF. The CDR3 bases are TGTGCCATCAGTGAACAGGACAATGAGCAGTTCTTC. This chain joins TRBV10-3 and TRBJ2-1, with TRBD1 as a possible D gene (5 bases). Germline V CDR1 and CDR2: ENHRY, SYGVKD. This CDR3 region has 12 residues. V shed 3 bases and J shed 5 bases, with 5 bases lying between them.

The chain joins TRBV6-5 to TRBJ2-3; 8 bases agree with TRBD1. With 6 bases clipped from V and 0 bases from J, the junction kept 2 bases outside the gene matches. Per germline, CDR1 MNHEY and CDR2 SVGAGI. There are 14 residues in the CDR3. The CDR3: CASSDRGSTDTQYF. The DNA of the CDR3 is TGTGCCAGCAGCGACAGGGGAAGCACAGATACGCAGTATTTT.